This T cell receptor beta chain stems from a study of human T cells and chemical hapten exposure. Turning to the study itself: Chiefly women, the patients showed alopecia areata, totalis or universalis.

The CDR3 spans 12 residues. Trimming pared 5 bases from V and 8 bases from J, leaving 9 bases between. Per germline, CDR1 MDHEN and CDR2 SYDVKM. The time point denotes: patch test 1, 2 weeks after DPC sensitization. Indicated treatment: therapeutic diphenylcyclopropenone sensitization with weekly scalp DPC. Before extraction, the whole blood was not fractionated, and total RNA was taken from it. Unique molecular identifiers were attached to individual cDNA molecules within the library. TCRdb reprocessed the RACE reads with MiXCR, giving one entry per CDR3 protein. The repertoire holds 40,000 to 65,000 distinct CDR3 sequences, with approximately 11% as singletons. A few counts support this clonotype.

The chain joins TRBV28 to TRBJ1-4; D is unresolved. The specimen comprised whole blood, sampled in connection with sensitization to the hapten diphenylcyclopropenone (DPC). The origin of this receptor is a woman aged 40 to 55 with alopecia areata. Some clones in this sample may be carry-over from other donors' samples. CDR3 residues: CASSPPWEKLFF. The CDR3 coding sequence is TGTGCCAGCAGTCCCCCCTGGGAAAAACTGTTTTTT.